Listed below are T cell receptor beta chains from one sample, sequenced in a study of T cells in Graves' hyperthyroidism and ophthalmopathy. TCRdb recomputed calls from the multiplex PCR reads with MiXCR, one row per CDR3 protein. The table lists hundreds of thousands of distinct CDR3 sequences, 12% to 15% of them singletons, with roughly 10% in the top ten. The specimen sequenced was blood. These receptors were collected from a woman between 18 and 29 years old with Graves' hyperthyroidism. Each CDR3 is given with its conserved first and last residue. Each record gives: V gene, D gene, J gene, clone size, CDR3 protein, CDR3 DNA. The D gene is left open where the match is weak. The size of a clone is reported for some rows only, either as once, few or many, or as a class for expanded clones.

V: TRBV6-1; D: TRBD1; J: TRBJ1-4; size: few; CDR3: CASSRQGNREKLFF; DNA: TGTGCCAGCAGTAGACAGGGGAACCGTGAAAAACTGTTTTTT
V: TRBV20-1; D: TRBD1; J: TRBJ1-1; size: many; CDR3: CSAREEGQGVPEAFF; DNA: TGCAGTGCTAGGGAGGAGGGACAGGGCGTCCCTGAAGCTTTCTTT
V: TRBV18; D: -; J: TRBJ2-1; size: many; CDR3: CASSGRSGESEQFF; DNA: TGTGCCAGCTCAGGACGATCAGGGGAGAGCGAGCAGTTCTTC
V: TRBV12-3/TRBV12-4; D: -; J: TRBJ1-1; size: many; CDR3: CASSFSLGPPNTEAFF; DNA: TGTGCCAGCAGTTTTTCACTAGGGCCCCCGAACACTGAAGCTTTCTTT
V: TRBV9; D: -; J: TRBJ2-7; size: -; CDR3: CASSVDLAIVEQYF; DNA: TGTGCCAGCAGCGTAGACCTAGCTATTGTTGAGCAGTACTTC
V: TRBV7-2; D: -; J: TRBJ2-1; size: many; CDR3: CASTRGGKNNEQFF; DNA: TGTGCCAGCACCAGGGGGGGGAAAAACAATGAGCAGTTCTTC
V: TRBV29-1; D: -; J: TRBJ2-4; size: -; CDR3: CSVAMTGSKNIQYF; DNA: TGCAGCGTCGCTATGACAGGCAGCAAAAACATTCAGTACTTC
V: TRBV3-1; D: TRBD1; J: TRBJ2-7; size: -; CDR3: CASSQTGEEQYF; DNA: TGTGCCAGCAGCCAAACAGGGGAGGAGCAGTACTTC
V: TRBV7-6; D: -; J: TRBJ2-5; size: -; CDR3: CASSFGRTQETQYF; DNA: TGTGCCAGCAGCTTCGGACGGACCCAAGAGACCCAGTACTTC
V: TRBV19; D: TRBD1; J: TRBJ1-5; size: few; CDR3: CASSKGTGGNQPQHF; DNA: TGTGCCAGTAGTAAGGGGACAGGGGGTAACCAGCCCCAGCATTTT
V: TRBV6-1; D: -; J: TRBJ1-2; size: few; CDR3: CASSSGGASYGYTF; DNA: TGTGCCAGTTCATCCGGGGGCGCGAGCTATGGCTACACCTTC
V: TRBV29-1; D: TRBD1; J: TRBJ2-3; size: many; CDR3: CSVEVRHGDRGTDTQYF; DNA: TGCAGCGTTGAAGTAAGGCATGGGGACAGGGGGACAGATACGCAGTATTTT
V: TRBV7-2; D: -; J: TRBJ2-3; size: many; CDR3: CASSSDRTDTQYF; DNA: TGTGCCAGCAGCTCCGACCGCACAGATACGCAGTATTTT
V: TRBV6-1; D: -; J: TRBJ2-1; size: many; CDR3: CASSVGASSYNEQFF; DNA: TGTGCCAGCAGTGTAGGAGCGAGCTCCTACAATGAGCAGTTCTTC
V: TRBV30; D: TRBD2; J: TRBJ2-5; size: many; CDR3: CAWSGVGRVQETQYF; DNA: TGTGCCTGGAGTGGGGTCGGGAGGGTCCAAGAGACCCAGTACTTC
V: TRBV7-9; D: TRBD1; J: TRBJ1-5; size: -; CDR3: CASSLDRENQPQHF; DNA: TGTGCCAGCAGCCTCGACAGGGAAAATCAGCCCCAGCATTTT
V: TRBV5-1; D: -; J: TRBJ2-7; size: many; CDR3: CASRDAGMTEQYF; DNA: TGCGCCAGCAGAGATGCTGGCATGACGGAGCAGTACTTC
V: TRBV2; D: -; J: TRBJ1-3; size: many; CDR3: CASSDSSSGNTIYF; DNA: TGTGCCAGCAGTGACAGTTCCTCTGGAAACACCATATATTTT
V: TRBV18; D: -; J: TRBJ1-6; size: few; CDR3: CASSPQGNNSPLHF; DNA: TGTGCCAGCTCACCGCAGGGTAATAATTCACCCCTCCACTTT
V: TRBV24-1; D: -; J: TRBJ2-1; size: many; CDR3: CATSDGLARLYQANEQFF; DNA: TGTGCCACCAGTGATGGGCTAGCGAGACTTTACCAGGCTAATGAGCAGTTCTTC
V: TRBV2; D: -; J: TRBJ2-5; size: many; CDR3: CASRRSGDQETQYF; DNA: TGTGCCAGCAGAAGGTCAGGGGATCAAGAGACCCAGTACTTC
V: TRBV2; D: TRBD1; J: TRBJ2-2; size: many; CDR3: CASSEQDRAVTGELFF; DNA: TGTGCCAGCAGTGAACAAGACAGGGCGGTCACCGGGGAGCTGTTTTTT
V: TRBV29-1; D: -; J: TRBJ1-4; size: once; CDR3: CSVGGNNEKLFF; DNA: TGCAGCGTTGGCGGAAATAATGAAAAACTGTTTTTT
V: TRBV20-1; D: TRBD2; J: TRBJ2-5; size: many; CDR3: CSARVLAGASETQYF; DNA: TGCAGTGCTAGAGTCCTAGCGGGAGCGTCAGAGACCCAGTACTTC
V: TRBV18; D: -; J: TRBJ2-2; size: few; CDR3: CASSLNSGQYTGELFF; DNA: TGTGCCAGCTCACTGAATTCCGGACAGTACACCGGGGAGCTGTTTTTT
V: TRBV29-1; D: -; J: TRBJ1-1; size: -; CDR3: CSVENFGPILNTEAFF; DNA: TGCAGCGTTGAAAATTTCGGACCTATCCTGAACACTGAAGCTTTCTTT
V: TRBV27; D: -; J: TRBJ2-5; size: -; CDR3: CASSLNSLVTQETQYF; DNA: TGTGCCAGCAGTTTAAATTCGTTGGTGACTCAAGAGACCCAGTACTTC
V: TRBV3-1; D: -; J: TRBJ2-7; size: many; CDR3: CASSQEKGWSYEQYF; DNA: TGTGCCAGCAGCCAAGAAAAAGGTTGGAGTTACGAGCAGTACTTC
V: TRBV25-1; D: -; J: TRBJ1-2; size: -; CDR3: CASSEYTEAGYTF; DNA: TGTGCCAGCAGTGAATATACTGAAGCTGGCTACACCTTC
V: TRBV18; D: TRBD2; J: TRBJ2-1; size: -; CDR3: CASSPFPSGSSSYNEQFF; DNA: TGTGCCAGCTCACCATTTCCTAGCGGGTCAAGCTCCTACAATGAGCAGTTCTTC
V: TRBV11-2; D: TRBD2; J: TRBJ2-1; size: few; CDR3: CAGSLEASGVRSNEQFF; DNA: TGTGCCGGCAGCTTAGAGGCTAGCGGTGTTCGGAGCAATGAGCAGTTCTTC
V: TRBV2; D: -; J: TRBJ2-3; size: many; CDR3: CASCPGILGTDTQYF; DNA: TGTGCCAGCTGCCCGGGGATTCTGGGCACAGATACGCAGTATTTT
V: TRBV27; D: TRBD2; J: TRBJ2-3; size: many; CDR3: CASSLLGTSGVTDTQYF; DNA: TGTGCCAGCAGTTTACTCGGGACTAGCGGGGTCACAGATACGCAGTATTTT
V: TRBV28; D: -; J: TRBJ2-7; size: few; CDR3: CASNLRNSYEQYF; DNA: TGTGCCAGCAACCTCCGGAACTCCTACGAGCAGTACTTC
V: TRBV5-1; D: -; J: TRBJ1-6; size: few; CDR3: CASSVRGEGSPLHF; DNA: TGCGCCAGCAGCGTTCGGGGGGAAGGTTCACCCCTCCACTTT
V: TRBV11-3; D: -; J: TRBJ2-1; size: -; CDR3: CASSLGVAEGNGQFF; DNA: TGTGCCAGCAGCTTAGGAGTAGCGGAAGGCAATGGGCAGTTCTTC
V: TRBV20-1; D: -; J: TRBJ1-5; size: -; CDR3: CSARDPWGAYQPQHF; DNA: TGCAGTGCTAGAGACCCCTGGGGGGCTTATCAGCCCCAGCATTTT
V: TRBV30; D: TRBD1; J: TRBJ1-1; size: many; CDR3: CAGGRDRLSEAFF; DNA: TGTGCCGGTGGACGGGACAGACTCTCTGAAGCTTTCTTT
V: TRBV10-3; D: -; J: TRBJ1-5; size: -; CDR3: CAISEAVSNQPQHF; DNA: TGTGCCATCAGTGAAGCAGTTAGCAATCAGCCCCAGCATTTT
V: TRBV2; D: -; J: TRBJ1-2; size: many; CDR3: CASRAESLGGYTF; DNA: TGTGCCAGCAGGGCGGAGTCTTTAGGTGGCTACACCTTC
V: TRBV7-8; D: -; J: TRBJ2-2; size: many; CDR3: CASSQTVNTGELFF; DNA: TGTGCCAGCAGCCAGACAGTGAACACCGGGGAGCTGTTTTTT
V: TRBV11-2; D: -; J: TRBJ1-1; size: -; CDR3: CASSTYLGPKNTEAFF; DNA: TGTGCCAGCAGCACCTATCTGGGGCCCAAAAACACTGAAGCTTTCTTT
V: TRBV18; D: -; J: TRBJ2-7; size: few; CDR3: CASSPRGSQGLFYEQYF; DNA: TGTGCCAGCTCACCCCGGGGGTCCCAGGGCCTATTCTACGAGCAGTACTTC
V: TRBV5-4; D: -; J: TRBJ2-1; size: -; CDR3: CASSLILQDNEQFF; DNA: TGTGCCAGCAGCTTGATACTACAAGACAATGAGCAGTTCTTC
V: TRBV7-8; D: TRBD2; J: TRBJ2-1; size: many; CDR3: CASSFGGRVYNEQFF; DNA: TGTGCCAGCAGCTTTGGCGGGAGGGTTTACAATGAGCAGTTCTTC
V: TRBV5-1; D: -; J: TRBJ2-1; size: -; CDR3: CVSSLVGGLNEQFF; DNA: TGCGTCAGCAGCTTGGTGGGCGGGCTAAATGAGCAGTTCTTC
V: TRBV12-3/TRBV12-4; D: -; J: TRBJ2-5; size: few; CDR3: CASSPSPGPGTQYF; DNA: TGTGCCAGCAGTCCAAGTCCGGGACCGGGGACCCAGTACTTC
V: TRBV2; D: -; J: TRBJ2-7; size: many; CDR3: CAINGRDPSYEQYF; DNA: TGTGCCATCAACGGACGAGACCCCTCCTACGAGCAGTACTTC
V: TRBV20-1; D: TRBD1; J: TRBJ1-2; size: many; CDR3: CSASRTGGKGYGYTF; DNA: TGCAGTGCTTCGAGGACAGGGGGCAAGGGGTATGGCTACACCTTC
V: TRBV4-1; D: TRBD2; J: TRBJ2-7; size: few; CDR3: CASSQVRAGGRREQYF; DNA: TGCGCCAGCAGCCAAGTTCGGGCGGGAGGGCGACGGGAGCAGTACTTC
V: TRBV10-3; D: -; J: TRBJ1-2; size: few; CDR3: CAISESIFGGGYTF; DNA: TGTGCCATCAGTGAGTCGATATTTGGGGGCGGCTACACCTTC
V: TRBV3-1; D: TRBD1; J: TRBJ2-1; size: many; CDR3: CASSRLAPGTGGYNEQFF; DNA: TGTGCCAGCAGCCGACTCGCTCCGGGGACAGGGGGCTACAATGAGCAGTTCTTC
V: TRBV9; D: -; J: TRBJ2-2; size: few; CDR3: CASSVDGNTGELFF; DNA: TGTGCCAGCAGCGTAGACGGGAACACCGGGGAGCTGTTTTTT